This T cell receptor beta chain was retrieved from a study of blood T cell repertoires in COVID-19. This CDR3 is built from 14 residues. The germline V gene has CDR1 SNHLY and CDR2 FYNNEI. The V and J ends lost 5 bases and 6 bases, in that order; junction bases with no gene match: 5. This clone was counted between two and nine times. The table came from immunoSEQ multiplex PCR; TCRdb's copy has only in-frame clones and leaves some out. Here the sample spans about 240,000 clones, approximately 83% being singletons. Sequenced material: PBMCs or T cells enriched from blood (not recorded which). The chain links TRBV2 to TRBJ1-3, with TRBD1 matching over 9 bases. The TCR originated in a woman aged 40 to 50 who had been exposed to COVID-19. This CDR3 is CASSPGQGVNTIYF. Written as DNA, the CDR3 is TGTGCCAGCAGTCCGGGACAGGGCGTAAACACCATATATTTT.